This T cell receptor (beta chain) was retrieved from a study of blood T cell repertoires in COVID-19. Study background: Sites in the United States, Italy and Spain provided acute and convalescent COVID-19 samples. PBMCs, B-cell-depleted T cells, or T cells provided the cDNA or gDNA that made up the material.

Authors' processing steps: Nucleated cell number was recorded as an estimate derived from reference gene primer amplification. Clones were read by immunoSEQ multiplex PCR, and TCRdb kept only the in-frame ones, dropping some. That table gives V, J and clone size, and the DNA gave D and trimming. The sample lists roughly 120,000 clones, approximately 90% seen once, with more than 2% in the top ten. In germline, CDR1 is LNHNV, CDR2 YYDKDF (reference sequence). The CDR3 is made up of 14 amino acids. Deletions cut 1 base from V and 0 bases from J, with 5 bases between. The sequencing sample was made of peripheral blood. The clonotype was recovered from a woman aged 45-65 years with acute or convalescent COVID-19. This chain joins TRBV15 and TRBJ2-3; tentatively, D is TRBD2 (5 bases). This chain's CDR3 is CATSRAGSTDTQYF. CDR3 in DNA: TGTGCCACCAGCAGAGCGGGGAGCACAGATACGCAGTATTTT.